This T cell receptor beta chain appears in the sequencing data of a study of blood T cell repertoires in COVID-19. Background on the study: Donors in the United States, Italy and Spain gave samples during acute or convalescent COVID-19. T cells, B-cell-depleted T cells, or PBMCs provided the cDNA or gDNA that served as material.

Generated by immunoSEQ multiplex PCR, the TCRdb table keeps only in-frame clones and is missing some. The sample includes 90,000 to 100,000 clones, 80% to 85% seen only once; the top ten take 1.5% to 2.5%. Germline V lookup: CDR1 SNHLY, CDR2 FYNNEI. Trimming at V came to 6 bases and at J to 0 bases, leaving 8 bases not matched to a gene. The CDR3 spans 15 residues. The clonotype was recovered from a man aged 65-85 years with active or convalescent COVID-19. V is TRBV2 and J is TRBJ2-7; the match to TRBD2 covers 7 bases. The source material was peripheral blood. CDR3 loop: CASRVTSRSSYEQYF. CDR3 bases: TGTGCCAGCAGGGTGACTAGCCGCAGCTCCTACGAGCAGTACTTC. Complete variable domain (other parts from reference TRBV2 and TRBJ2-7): EPEVTQTPSHQVTQMGQEVILRCVPISNHLYFYWYRQILGQKVEFLVSFYNNEISEKSEIFDDQFSVERPDGSNFTLKIRSTKLEDSAMYFCASRVTSRSSYEQYFGPGTRLTVT.